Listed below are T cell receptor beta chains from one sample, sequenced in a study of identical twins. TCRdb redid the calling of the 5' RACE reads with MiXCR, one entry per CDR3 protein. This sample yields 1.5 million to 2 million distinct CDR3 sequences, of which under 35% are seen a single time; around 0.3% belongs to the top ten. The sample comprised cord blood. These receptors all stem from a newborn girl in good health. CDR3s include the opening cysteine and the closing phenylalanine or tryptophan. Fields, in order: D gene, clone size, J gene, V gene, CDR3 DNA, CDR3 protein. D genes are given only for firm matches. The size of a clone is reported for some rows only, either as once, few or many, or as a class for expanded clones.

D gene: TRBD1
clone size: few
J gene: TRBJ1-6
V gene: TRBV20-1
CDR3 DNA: TGCAGTGCCCTTAACAGGGGGTCCTATAATCCACCCCTCCACTTT
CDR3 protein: CSALNRGSYNPPLHF

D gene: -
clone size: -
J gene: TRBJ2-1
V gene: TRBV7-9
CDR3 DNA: TGTGCCAGCAGCTTAATGGCCTACAATGAGCAGTTCTTC
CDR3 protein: CASSLMAYNEQFF

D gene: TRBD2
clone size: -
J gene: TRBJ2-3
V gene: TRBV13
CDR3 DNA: TGTGCCAGCAGCCTACAGCGGGGGCGAGATACGCAGTATTTT
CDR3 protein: CASSLQRGRDTQYF

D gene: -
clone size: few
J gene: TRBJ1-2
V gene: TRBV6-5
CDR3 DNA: TGTGCCAGCAGTCCTCTTGCCTGGGGCTATGGCTACACCTTC
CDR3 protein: CASSPLAWGYGYTF

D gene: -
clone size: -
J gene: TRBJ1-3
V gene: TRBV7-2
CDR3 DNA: TGTGCCAGCACTTTCCCCCTCAGGAACTCTGGAAACACCATATATTTT
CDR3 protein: CASTFPLRNSGNTIYF

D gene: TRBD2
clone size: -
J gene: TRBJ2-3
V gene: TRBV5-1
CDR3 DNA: TGCGCCAGCAGCTTGGTTTCCCATGACTTGGCGGGAGTCACAGATACGCAGTATTTT
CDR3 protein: CASSLVSHDLAGVTDTQYF

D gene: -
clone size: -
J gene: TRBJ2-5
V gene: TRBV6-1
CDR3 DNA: TGTGCCAGCAGTGTGGGACACGTTCTCCGGGAGACCCAGTACTTC
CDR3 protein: CASSVGHVLRETQYF

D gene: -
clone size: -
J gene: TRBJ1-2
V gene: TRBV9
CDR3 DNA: TGTGCCAGCAGCGGAGCCCGAATGGGTTATGGCTACACCTTC
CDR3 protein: CASSGARMGYGYTF

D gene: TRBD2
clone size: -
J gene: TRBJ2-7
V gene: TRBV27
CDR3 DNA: TGTGCCAGCAGTTCTGGACTAGCGATCAATGAGCAGTACTTC
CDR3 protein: CASSSGLAINEQYF

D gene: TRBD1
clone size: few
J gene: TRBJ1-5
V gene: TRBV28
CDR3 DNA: TGTGCCAGCACAGGGGGTTTTCAGCCCCAGCATTTT
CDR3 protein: CASTGGFQPQHF

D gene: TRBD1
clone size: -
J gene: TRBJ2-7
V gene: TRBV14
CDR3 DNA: TGTGCCAAACAGACAGGGGATTTCTACGAGCAGTACTTC
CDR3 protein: CAKQTGDFYEQYF

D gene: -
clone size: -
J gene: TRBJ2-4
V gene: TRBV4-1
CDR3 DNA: TGCGCCAGCAGCCAAGGCGCAGGTTGGGCCAAAAACATTCAGTACTTC
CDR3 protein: CASSQGAGWAKNIQYF

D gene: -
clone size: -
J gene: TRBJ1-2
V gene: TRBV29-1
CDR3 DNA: TGCAGCGTTGAAATGTGGGGTCGGGGCTACACCTTC
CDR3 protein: CSVEMWGRGYTF

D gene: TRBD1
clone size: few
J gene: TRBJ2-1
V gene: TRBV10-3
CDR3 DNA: TGTGCCATCAGTGAACCAGGGGGCAATGAGCAGTTCTTC
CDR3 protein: CAISEPGGNEQFF

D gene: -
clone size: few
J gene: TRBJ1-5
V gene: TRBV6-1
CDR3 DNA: TGTGCCAGCAGCGAAAGGAGCAATCAGCCCCAGCATTTT
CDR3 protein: CASSERSNQPQHF

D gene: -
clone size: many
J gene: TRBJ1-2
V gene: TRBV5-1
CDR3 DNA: TGCGCCAGCAGCTTGGCTGGGGGCGCGTTCTTTGATGGCTACACCTTC
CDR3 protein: CASSLAGGAFFDGYTF

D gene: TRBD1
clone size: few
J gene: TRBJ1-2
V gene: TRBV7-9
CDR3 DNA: TGTGCCAGCGGCCGGGACAGGACGCATGGCTACACCTTC
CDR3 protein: CASGRDRTHGYTF

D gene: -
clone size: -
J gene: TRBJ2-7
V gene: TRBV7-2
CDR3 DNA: TGTGCCAGCAGCTTAGAATTGGGCAACTCCTACGAGCAGTACTTC
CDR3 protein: CASSLELGNSYEQYF

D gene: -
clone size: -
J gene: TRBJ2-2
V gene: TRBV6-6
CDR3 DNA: TGTGCCAGCAGACGCCGACAGAACACCGGGGAGCTGTTTTTT
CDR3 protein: CASRRRQNTGELFF

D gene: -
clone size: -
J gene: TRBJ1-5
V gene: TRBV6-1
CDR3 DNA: TGTGCCAGCACGGTCGTCGATCGGCCCCAGCATTTT
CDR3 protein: CASTVVDRPQHF

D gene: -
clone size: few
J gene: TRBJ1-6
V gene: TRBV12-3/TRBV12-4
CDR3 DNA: TGTGCCAGCAGTGAATCGGCCTATAATTCACCCCTCCACTTT
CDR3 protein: CASSESAYNSPLHF

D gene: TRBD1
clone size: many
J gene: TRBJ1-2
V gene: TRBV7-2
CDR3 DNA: TGTGCCAGCAGCTTAGAAGGACAGGTTAACTATGGCTACACCTTC
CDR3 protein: CASSLEGQVNYGYTF